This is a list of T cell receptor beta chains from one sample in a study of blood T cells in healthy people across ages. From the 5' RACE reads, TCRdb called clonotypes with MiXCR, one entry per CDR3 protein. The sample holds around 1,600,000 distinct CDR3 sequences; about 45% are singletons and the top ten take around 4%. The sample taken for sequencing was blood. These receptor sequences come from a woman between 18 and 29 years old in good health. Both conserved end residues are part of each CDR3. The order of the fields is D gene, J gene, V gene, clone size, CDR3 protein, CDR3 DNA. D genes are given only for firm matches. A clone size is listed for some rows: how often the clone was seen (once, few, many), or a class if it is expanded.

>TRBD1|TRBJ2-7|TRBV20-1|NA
CSASGGTGGKYEQYF
TGCAGTGCGTCAGGAGGCACAGGGGGCAAGTACGAGCAGTACTTC
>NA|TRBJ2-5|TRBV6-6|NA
CASSYTDGTQYF
TGTGCCAGCAGTTATACAGATGGGACCCAGTACTTC
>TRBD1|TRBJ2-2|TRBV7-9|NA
CASNDGQGPGELFF
TGTGCCAGCAACGACGGACAGGGCCCCGGGGAGCTGTTTTTT
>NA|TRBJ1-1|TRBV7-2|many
CASSLWQNTEAFF
TGTGCCAGCAGTTTGTGGCAGAACACTGAAGCTTTCTTT
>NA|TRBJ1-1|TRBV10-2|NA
CASSERGAPRGTEAFF
TGCGCCAGCAGTGAGCGAGGGGCCCCCCGGGGCACTGAAGCTTTCTTT
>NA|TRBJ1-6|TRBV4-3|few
CASTAYPDGSPLHF
TGCGCCAGCACTGCCTATCCAGATGGATCACCCCTCCACTTT
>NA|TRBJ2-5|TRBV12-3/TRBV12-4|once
CASSSIRGHNEQYF
TGTGCCAGCTCCTCCATCCGGGGTCACAATGAGCAGTACTTC
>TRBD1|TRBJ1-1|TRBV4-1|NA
CTSSQGTGSRIEAFF
TGCACCAGCAGCCAAGGGACAGGGTCGAGGATTGAAGCTTTCTTT
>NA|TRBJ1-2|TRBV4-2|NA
CASSQADRSNYGYTF
TGTGCCAGCAGCCAAGCCGACAGATCTAACTATGGCTACACCTTC
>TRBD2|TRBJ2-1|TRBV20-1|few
CSANLAGVRYNEQFF
TGCAGTGCTAATTTAGCGGGAGTAAGGTACAATGAGCAGTTCTTC
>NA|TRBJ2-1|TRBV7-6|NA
CASSLAMSYSYNEQFF
TGTGCCAGCAGCTTAGCTATGAGTTACTCCTACAATGAGCAGTTCTTC
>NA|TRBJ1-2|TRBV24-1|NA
CATSAPTLGYGYTF
TGTGCCACCAGTGCTCCTACGTTGGGGTATGGCTACACCTTC
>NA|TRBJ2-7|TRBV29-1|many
CSVVQGTASSYNEQYF
TGCAGCGTCGTTCAGGGAACAGCAAGCTCCTACAATGAGCAGTACTTC
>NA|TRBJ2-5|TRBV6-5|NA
CASSYSSGNEQYF
TGTGCCAGCAGTTACTCGAGCGGTAATGAGCAGTACTTC
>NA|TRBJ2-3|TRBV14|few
CASSQVPGVSTDTQYF
TGTGCCAGCAGCCAAGTCCCGGGAGTTAGCACAGATACGCAGTATTTT